This T cell receptor beta chain was profiled in a study of T-cell memory formation after mild COVID-19. Regarding the study as a whole: CD4+ contracting clones lay mainly in CM and EM, CD8+ ones in EMRA. Contracting clones from day 15 to 85 showed balanced CD4/CD8; later expanders favored CD4+. Some SARS-CoV-2-responding clones were already detected in memory before infection.

The CDR3 extends over 15 amino acids. Germline loops: CDR1 SGHAT, CDR2 FQNNGV. With 4 bases removed from V and 0 bases from J, the gap between germline ends came to 10 bases. Libraries for TCRalpha and TCRbeta carried sample barcodes and unique molecular identifiers via 5'RACE. MiXCR was run by TCRdb on the 5' RACE reads, yielding one entry per CDR3 protein. The sample carries 200,000 to 250,000 distinct CDR3 sequences, 15% recorded once. Details on this clonotype: Antigen specificity is unknown.

The chain recombines TRBV11-2 with TRBJ1-3; tentative D call: TRBD1 (5 bases). This sequence was found in an adult woman who had mild COVID-19 (a few samples of this study predate the infection). Cell type and time point are not known. The sequenced sample consisted of PBMCs or a T cell subset sorted from them (not recorded which). CDR3 residues: CASSSGPSSGNTIYF. The CDR3 bases are TGTGCCAGCAGCTCGGGACCTAGCTCTGGAAACACCATATATTTT.